The TCR beta chain under discussion was sequenced for a study of blood T cell repertoires in COVID-19. Libraries were prepared by immunoSEQ multiplex PCR; TCRdb keeps only in-frame clonotypes and omits some of them. This sample has about 190,000 clones, with 70% to 90% found just once. Germline CDR1 and CDR2: SGDLS and YYNGEE. The CDR3 is 15 residues long. The V gene end was trimmed by 4 bases and the J gene end by 5 bases; junction bases not matched to a gene: 11. Sequenced material: peripheral blood. The receptor's source is a man between 60 and 75 years old with active or convalescent COVID-19. The V call is TRBV9, the J call TRBJ1-2; 7 bases line up with TRBD1. The CDR3 reads CASSTTTGATYGYTF. The CDR3 DNA is TGTGCCAGCAGCACCACAACAGGGGCTACTTATGGCTACACCTTC.